A selection of T cell receptor beta chains follows, all from one sample in a study of blood T cell repertoires in COVID-19. Repertoires were generated with immunoSEQ multiplex PCR, while TCRdb's copy carries only in-frame clones and drops some. This sample carries under 500,000 clones, 87% of them seen once, and the ten largest clones take about 2%. Sequenced material: PBMCs or T cells enriched from blood (not recorded which). These receptors all come from a woman between 18 and 29 years old with acute COVID-19. Both conserved end residues are part of each CDR3. D genes are given only for firm matches. For some rows the clone size is stated as once, few or many, or as a class when expanded; others skip it.

len: 14
abundance: .
v_gene: TRBV7-9
d_gene: .
j_gene: TRBJ2-3
CDR3nt: TGTGCCAGCAGCTTCAGTGTCGACTTTTCAGCGCAGTATTTT
CDR3aa: CASSFSVDFSAQYF

len: 14
abundance: .
v_gene: TRBV24-1
d_gene: TRBD1
j_gene: TRBJ2-7
CDR3nt: TGTGCCACCAGTAGGGGCCAGGGGGACCACGAGCAGTACTTC
CDR3aa: CATSRGQGDHEQYF

len: 14
abundance: .
v_gene: TRBV9
d_gene: .
j_gene: TRBJ1-6
CDR3nt: TGTGCCAGCAGCCTACAGCCTAATGGTTCACCCCTCCACTTT
CDR3aa: CASSLQPNGSPLHF

len: 15
abundance: .
v_gene: TRBV9
d_gene: TRBD1
j_gene: TRBJ1-2
CDR3nt: TGTGCCAGCAGCGTAGCTGTACAGGGGTTATCTGGCTACACCTTC
CDR3aa: CASSVAVQGLSGYTF

len: 15
abundance: .
v_gene: TRBV7-8
d_gene: TRBD2
j_gene: TRBJ2-3
CDR3nt: TGTGCCAGCAGCCGACTAGCGGGGGGCCTTGATACGCAGTATTTT
CDR3aa: CASSRLAGGLDTQYF

len: 15
abundance: .
v_gene: TRBV4-1
d_gene: TRBD1
j_gene: TRBJ1-2
CDR3nt: TGCGCCAGCAGCCCAGTGGGGGGACAGGGCTATGGCTACACCTTC
CDR3aa: CASSPVGGQGYGYTF

len: 15
abundance: .
v_gene: TRBV7-2
d_gene: .
j_gene: TRBJ2-7
CDR3nt: TGTGCCAGCAGCCCCTTTGGCTCAGGCTCCTACGAGCAGTACTTC
CDR3aa: CASSPFGSGSYEQYF

len: 15
abundance: .
v_gene: TRBV10-1
d_gene: TRBD1
j_gene: TRBJ2-2
CDR3nt: TGCGCCAGCAGTGAGAGTGGACAGGGGGCCGGGGAGCTGTTTTTT
CDR3aa: CASSESGQGAGELFF

len: 13
abundance: .
v_gene: TRBV6-2/TRBV6-3
d_gene: TRBD1
j_gene: TRBJ1-2
CDR3nt: TGTGCCAGCAGTTACTTGACAGGGGACGGCTACACCTTC
CDR3aa: CASSYLTGDGYTF

len: 17
abundance: .
v_gene: TRBV7-2
d_gene: TRBD1
j_gene: TRBJ2-6
CDR3nt: TGTGCCAGCAGCCTCAACAGGGACAGGGCTGGGGCCAACGTCCTGACTTTC
CDR3aa: CASSLNRDRAGANVLTF

len: 12
abundance: .
v_gene: TRBV12-5
d_gene: .
j_gene: TRBJ2-5
CDR3nt: TGTGCTAGTGAGAGTTCGGGAGAGACCCAGTACTTC
CDR3aa: CASESSGETQYF

len: 14
abundance: .
v_gene: TRBV9
d_gene: .
j_gene: TRBJ2-1
CDR3nt: TGTGCCAGCAGCGTAGATATCGGGTACAATGAGCAGTTCTTC
CDR3aa: CASSVDIGYNEQFF

len: 14
abundance: .
v_gene: TRBV11-3
d_gene: .
j_gene: TRBJ2-2
CDR3nt: TGTGCCAGCAGTCGACCGAAAGGGGACGGGGAGCTGTTTTTT
CDR3aa: CASSRPKGDGELFF

len: 13
abundance: .
v_gene: TRBV28
d_gene: TRBD1
j_gene: TRBJ1-2
CDR3nt: TGTGCCAGCAGGGAGACAGGGTCCCATGGCTACACCTTC
CDR3aa: CASRETGSHGYTF

len: 15
abundance: .
v_gene: TRBV28
d_gene: TRBD2
j_gene: TRBJ2-7
CDR3nt: TGTGCCAGCAGCATACCGGGACTAATGTCCTACGAGCAGTACTTC
CDR3aa: CASSIPGLMSYEQYF

len: 11
abundance: .
v_gene: TRBV12-3/TRBV12-4
d_gene: .
j_gene: TRBJ2-1
CDR3nt: TGTGCCAGCAGTCTAAGAAATGAGCAGTTCTTC
CDR3aa: CASSLRNEQFF

len: 18
abundance: .
v_gene: TRBV9
d_gene: .
j_gene: TRBJ2-1
CDR3nt: TGTGCCAGCAGCCTCAAGGGTTCAGGGGCCGTTCCCAACAATGAGCAGTTCTTC
CDR3aa: CASSLKGSGAVPNNEQFF

len: 17
abundance: .
v_gene: TRBV3-1/TRBV3-2
d_gene: TRBD2
j_gene: TRBJ2-1
CDR3nt: TGTGCCAGCAGCCAGTATCCCCGACTAGCGGGGGGGCATGAGCAGTTCTTC
CDR3aa: CASSQYPRLAGGHEQFF

len: 16
abundance: .
v_gene: TRBV14
d_gene: TRBD2
j_gene: TRBJ2-7
CDR3nt: TGTGCCAGCAGCCAAGATGTGTTAACTAGCGACGACGAGCAGTACTTC
CDR3aa: CASSQDVLTSDDEQYF

len: 15
abundance: .
v_gene: TRBV7-6
d_gene: .
j_gene: TRBJ1-5
CDR3nt: TGTGCCAGCAGCTCCCGGACGGGGATCGATCAGCCCCAGCATTTT
CDR3aa: CASSSRTGIDQPQHF

len: 14
abundance: .
v_gene: TRBV11-2
d_gene: TRBD1
j_gene: TRBJ2-7
CDR3nt: TGTGCCAGCAGCCTCATCGACAGGGTCCACGAGCAGTACTTC
CDR3aa: CASSLIDRVHEQYF

len: 18
abundance: .
v_gene: TRBV5-8
d_gene: TRBD1
j_gene: TRBJ1-2
CDR3nt: TGTGCCAGCAGCCCGGAGGGATTCAGGGGGCCTGGAGACTATGGCTACACCTTC
CDR3aa: CASSPEGFRGPGDYGYTF

len: 13
abundance: .
v_gene: TRBV12-5
d_gene: TRBD1
j_gene: TRBJ1-2
CDR3nt: TGTGCTAGTGGGACAGGGGGCTCAGATGGCTACACCTTC
CDR3aa: CASGTGGSDGYTF

len: 16
abundance: .
v_gene: TRBV5-4
d_gene: .
j_gene: TRBJ2-1
CDR3nt: TGTGCCAGCAGCGCGGGCGTGAAAAGCTCCTACAATGAGCAGTTCTTC
CDR3aa: CASSAGVKSSYNEQFF

len: 14
abundance: .
v_gene: TRBV11-3
d_gene: TRBD1
j_gene: TRBJ2-7
CDR3nt: TGTGCCAGCAGCCAGGGACAGGGAGCCTACGAGCAGTACTTC
CDR3aa: CASSQGQGAYEQYF

len: 14
abundance: .
v_gene: TRBV10-1
d_gene: .
j_gene: TRBJ2-3
CDR3nt: TGCGCCAGCAGCGCCCGACAGTCAGGAGATACGCAGTATTTT
CDR3aa: CASSARQSGDTQYF

len: 16
abundance: .
v_gene: TRBV19
d_gene: .
j_gene: TRBJ2-2
CDR3nt: TGTGCCAGTAGACATGGTTCAGGACGGAGGACCGGGGAGCTGTTTTTT
CDR3aa: CASRHGSGRRTGELFF

len: 11
abundance: once
v_gene: TRBV7-9
d_gene: .
j_gene: TRBJ2-3
CDR3nt: TGTGCCAGCAACCTAGCAGATACGCAGTATTTT
CDR3aa: CASNLADTQYF

len: 14
abundance: few
v_gene: TRBV7-2
d_gene: .
j_gene: TRBJ2-7
CDR3nt: TGTGCCAGCAGCTTAATATCCGGGAACTACGAGCAGTACTTC
CDR3aa: CASSLISGNYEQYF

len: 18
abundance: .
v_gene: TRBV5-6
d_gene: TRBD1
j_gene: TRBJ1-2
CDR3nt: TGTGCCAGCAGCTTGGCTGCGCAGGTCGGGACAGAGGTGGATGGCAACACCTTC
CDR3aa: CASSLAAQVGTEVDGNTF

len: 18
abundance: .
v_gene: TRBV11-2
d_gene: TRBD1
j_gene: TRBJ1-4
CDR3nt: TGTGCCAGCAGCTTAAGACAGGGTCTCAGGCCGTGGGTCGAAAAACTGTTTTTT
CDR3aa: CASSLRQGLRPWVEKLFF

len: 17
abundance: .
v_gene: TRBV10-3
d_gene: TRBD2
j_gene: TRBJ2-5
CDR3nt: TGTGCCATCAGTGACCGCGGGACTAGCGGGAGCTGGGAGACCCAGTACTTC
CDR3aa: CAISDRGTSGSWETQYF

len: 17
abundance: .
v_gene: TRBV7-8
d_gene: TRBD2
j_gene: TRBJ2-1
CDR3nt: TGTGCCAGCAGACCCCGGAGGGCGGGAGGGCCCTACAATGAGCAGTTCTTC
CDR3aa: CASRPRRAGGPYNEQFF

len: 15
abundance: .
v_gene: TRBV18
d_gene: .
j_gene: TRBJ1-2
CDR3nt: TGTGCCAGCTCATCCCGACAGGCTCTTAACTATGGCTACACCTTC
CDR3aa: CASSSRQALNYGYTF

len: 13
abundance: .
v_gene: TRBV30
d_gene: .
j_gene: TRBJ1-1
CDR3nt: TGTGCCTGGTGTCATGGACAGAACACTGAAGCTTTCTTT
CDR3aa: CAWCHGQNTEAFF

len: 16
abundance: once
v_gene: TRBV10-3
d_gene: .
j_gene: TRBJ2-2
CDR3nt: TGTGCCATCAGTGAGTTGTCTAGCCCCAGGGGCGGGGAGCTGTTTTTT
CDR3aa: CAISELSSPRGGELFF